A single sample is the source of the 20 T cell receptor beta chains below, sequenced in a study of OX40 agonist ivuxolimab in advanced cancers. The assay was immunoSEQ multiplex PCR, and TCRdb's table has in-frame clones only and misses some. Here the sample spans approximately 84,000 clones, roughly 89% being singletons. The starting material was CD4+ or CD8+ T cells sorted from blood, obtained in a trial of the OX40 agonist ivuxolimab. The receptors here all came from an adult with an advanced solid tumor such as melanoma, head and neck, liver or kidney cancer.

V usage is TRBV19 and J usage is TRBJ2-7; the D gene is possibly TRBD1 (5 bases). The CDR3 extends over 11 amino acids. Trimming removed 5 bases from V and 6 bases from J, with 8 bases in between. Germline V CDR1 and CDR2: LNHDA, SQIVND (reference sequence). The CDR3 sequence: CASSPQGEQYF. The CDR3 region has the DNA TGTGCCAGTAGTCCTCAGGGCGAGCAGTACTTC.

Remarks on this clone: Compared with germline, one end of the junction differs, possibly owing to a read error. The genes are TRBV28 and TRBJ1-1, with D uncertain. The CDR3 spans 12 residues. CDR1 is MDHEN and CDR2 is SYDVKM in the germline V gene. The CDR3 loop reads CAGRLTNTEAFF. CDR3 DNA: TGTGCCGGCAGACTTACGAACACTGAAGCTTTCTTT. Full variable domain (outside the CDR3, taken from reference TRBV28 and TRBJ1-1): DVKVTQSSRYLVKRTGEKVFLECVQDMDHENMFWYRQDPGLGLRLIYFSYDVKMKEKGDIPEGYSVSREKKERFSLILESASTNQTSMYLCAGRLTNTEAFFGQGTRLTVV.

J is TRBJ2-7 and V is TRBV18; D is perhaps TRBD2 (6 bases). Trimming removed 2 bases at V and 0 bases at J, with 8 bases between. CDR1 KGHSH and CDR2 LQKENI come from the germline V gene. This CDR3 has 14 residues. CDR3 in DNA: TGTGCCAGCTCACCAGGGGGAGGCTCCTACGAGCAGTACTTC. This encodes CASSPGGGSYEQYF.

The gene calls are TRBV19 and TRBJ1-2, with D possibly TRBD1 on 5 matching bases. With 3 bases removed from V and 6 bases from J, the gap between germline ends came to 11 bases. The CDR3 spans 13 residues. Germline lookup yields CDR1 LNHDA and CDR2 SQIVND (reference sequence). The CDR3 nucleotides are TGTGCCAGTAGTATCGGGGCAGGGAATGGCTACACCTTC. It specifies CASSIGAGNGYTF.

Comments on this clone: One end of the junction fails to match germline, which may point to a read error. The genes are TRBV7-7 and TRBJ2-3; TRBD2 aligns across 8 bases. Germline lookup yields CDR1 SSHAT and CDR2 FNYEAQ (reference sequence). This CDR3 contains 15 residues. In nucleotides, the CDR3 is TGTGCTAGCAGCGACCGGGGGGGCCCTGAAGATACGCAGTATTTT. It codes for CASSDRGGPEDTQYF.

The genes are TRBV10-2 and TRBJ1-1; 7 bases agree with TRBD1. J gave up 5 bases and V 4 bases, and 1 base lay outside the gene matches. Germline CDR1 is WSHSY and CDR2 is SAAADI. There are 12 residues in the CDR3. In DNA, the CDR3 is TGCGCCAGCAGTGTACAGGGGACTGAAGCTTTCTTT. Translation: CASSVQGTEAFF.

This clone was observed a handful of times. This chain links TRBV19 with TRBJ1-5, with a possible D match to TRBD1 (5 bases). This CDR3 contains 15 residues. Germline CDR1 is LNHDA and CDR2 is SQIVND (reference sequence). The ends were cut back, 3 bases at V and 0 bases at J, with 9 bases in the middle. The DNA for the CDR3 is TGTGCCAGTAGTATGCAAGGGGCTAGCAATCAGCCCCAGCATTTT. Translation gives CASSMQGASNQPQHF.

The chain joins TRBV6-1 to TRBJ2-7; D uncertain. The CDR3 is 12 amino acids. V was trimmed by 8 bases and J by 0 bases, leaving 8 bases between them. Looked up from germline, CDR1 is MNHNS and CDR2 is SASEGT. Here the CDR3 reads CASSLSSYEQYV. The CDR3 bases are TGTGCCAGCTCTCTGAGCTCCTACGAGCAGTACGTC.

This clone was seen a single time. The chain joins TRBV6-1 to TRBJ2-1; 12 nucleotides line up with TRBD2. Germline loops: CDR1 MNHNS, CDR2 SASEGT. The CDR3 has 15 residues. Trimming at V came to 7 bases and at J to 7 bases, leaving 8 bases not matched to a gene. The CDR3 reads CASNLAGGPRNEQFF. For the CDR3, the DNA is TGTGCCAGCAACCTAGCGGGGGGGCCACGAAATGAGCAGTTCTTC.

The chain links TRBV7-3 to TRBJ2-6, with 8 bases matching TRBD1. CDR3 size: 15 residues. The junction had 4 bases not matched to a gene; V was cut back by 5 bases and J by 4 bases. The germline CDR1 and CDR2 sequences are SGHTA and FQGTGA. CDR3 in DNA: TGTGCCAGCAGCCCCCGGACAGGGGGGGCCAACGTCCTGACTTTC. It encodes CASSPRTGGANVLTF.

The chain carries TRBV5-6 and TRBJ1-6, with D maybe TRBD1 (5 bases). Trimming cost V 1 base and J 10 bases, with 6 bases left between them. The CDR3 covers 12 residues. From germline, CDR1 is SGHDT and CDR2 YYEEEE. The CDR3 region has the DNA TGTGCCAGCAGCTTGCAGGGATCACCCCTCCACTTT. Amino acid sequence: CASSLQGSPLHF.

V and J are TRBV5-1 and TRBJ2-7; D unclear. Germline V gene lookup returns CDR1 SGHRS and CDR2 YFSETQ. This CDR3 comprises 13 residues. Deletions cut 2 bases from V and 1 base from J, with 7 bases between. This CDR3 is CASSLGRSYEQYV. The CDR3 DNA is TGCGCCAGCAGCTTAGGTAGGTCCTACGAGCAGTACGTC.

V is TRBV21-1 and J is TRBJ1-2. TRBV21-1 is a known pseudogene. This CDR3 spans 14 amino acids. The CDR3 bases are TGTGCCAGCAGCAAAGTAGGACGGACCTATGGCTACACCTTC. Residues: CASSKVGRTYGYTF.

The V gene is TRBV5-4, the J gene TRBJ1-1; D is uncertain. In germline, CDR1 is SGHNT, CDR2 YYREEE (reference sequence). The CDR3 has 14 residues. V dropped 5 bases and J dropped 3 bases, with 14 bases sitting between them. The CDR3 nucleotides are TGTGCCAGCAGTCCACAGCCTCTGGACACTGAAGCTTTCTTT. Translating it yields CASSPQPLDTEAFF.

The chain couples TRBV7-9 to TRBJ2-7; D might be TRBD1 (5 bases). Germline assignment: CDR1 SEHNR and CDR2 FQNEAQ (reference sequence). The CDR3 has 17 amino acids. The germline V and J ends were trimmed by 1 base and 0 bases, with 16 bases remaining between them. The CDR3 spells CASSLVRGHRSSYEQYF. CDR3 nucleotides: TGTGCCAGCAGCTTAGTAAGGGGTCACAGGAGCTCCTACGAGCAGTACTTC.

The J gene is TRBJ1-1, the V gene TRBV5-8; a possible D gene is TRBD1 (6 bases). This CDR3 has 14 residues. The V gene lost 0 bases and the J gene lost 1 base, with 7 bases spanning the gap. CDR1 SGHTS and CDR2 YDEGEE come from the germline V gene. CDR3 loop: CASSLGGANTEAFF. The CDR3 DNA is TGTGCCAGCAGCTTGGGGGGGGCGAACACTGAAGCTTTCTTT.

V usage is TRBV10-3 and J usage is TRBJ1-2; 10 bases agree with TRBD1. V shed 0 bases, J shed 9 bases, and the junction held 4 bases outside the gene matches. This CDR3 comprises 14 residues. Germline CDR1 reads ENHRY; CDR2 reads SYGVKD. Written as DNA, the CDR3 is TGTGCCATCAGTGAGTCGACAGGGGGCTTTCGCTACACCTTC. It yields the protein CAISESTGGFRYTF.

The chain carries TRBV30 and TRBJ2-5, with 9 bases that match TRBD2. The junction had 7 bases not matched to a gene; V was cut back by 3 bases and J by 5 bases. In germline, CDR1 is GTSNPN, CDR2 SVGIG (reference sequence). The CDR3 consists of 14 residues. The DNA of the CDR3 is TGTGCCTGGAGCCGCGGGGGGGCGGGGGAGACCCAGTACTTC. Translated: CAWSRGGAGETQYF.

J is TRBJ2-1 and V is TRBV19; 7 bases line up with TRBD1. With V trimmed by 5 bases and J by 0 bases, 10 bases remained unmatched. CDR3 length: 17 amino acids. The germline V gene has CDR1 LNHDA and CDR2 SQIVND (reference sequence). In DNA form, the CDR3 reads TGTGCCAGTAGTGTCGTGACAGGGCACAGCTCCTACAATGAGCAGTTCTTC. This translates into CASSVVTGHSSYNEQFF.

J is TRBJ2-7 and V is TRBV19; 7 positions agree with TRBD2. V lost 9 bases and J lost 2; bases outside the gene matches: 10. CDR1 LNHDA and CDR2 SQIVND come from the germline V gene (reference sequence). CDR3 length: 14 residues. The CDR3 DNA sequence: TGTGCCAGCAAAAGCGGGACTCATACCTACGAGCAGTACTTC. It specifies CASKSGTHTYEQYF. The full variable domain, rest sourced from reference TRBV19 and TRBJ2-7, is DGGITQSPKYLFRKEGQNVTLSCEQNLNHDAMYWYRQDPGQGLRLIYYSQIVNDFQKGDIAEGYSVSREKKESFPLTVTSAQKNPTAFYLCASKSGTHTYEQYFGPGTRLTVT.